The 22 T cell receptor beta chains reported below all come from one sample, sequenced in a study of cytomegalovirus exposure and HLA in healthy donors. Primers for the PCR totalled 60 Vbeta and 13 Jbeta. Sequencing used immunoSEQ multiplex PCR; TCRdb keeps in-frame clones, though not all of them. The sample yields 25,000 to 40,000 clones, about 65% seen once. Sequencing was done on a sample of PBMCs. All receptors derive from a man aged 50 or older in good health and CMV-seropositive.

V is TRBV7-9 and J is TRBJ1-1; 10 bases line up with TRBD1. Trimming at V came to 5 bases and at J to 4 bases, leaving 7 bases not matched to a gene. CDR3 length: 15 amino acids. Germline V gene data show CDR1 as SEHNR and CDR2 as FQNEAQ (reference sequence). DNA for the CDR3: TGTGCCAGCAGCGTCGACAGGGGGCTAGGCACTGAAGCTTTCTTT. Translated: CASSVDRGLGTEAFF.

The chain combines TRBV29-1 with TRBJ2-7; 8 nucleotides match TRBD1. Germline V lookup: CDR1 SQVTM, CDR2 ANQGSEA. The CDR3 contains 14 residues. The V segment lost 4 bases and the J segment 3 bases; nucleotides outside the gene matches: 8. CDR3 sequence reads: CSVGSGQGVYEQYF. CDR3 nucleotide sequence: TGCAGCGTTGGCTCCGGACAGGGCGTCTACGAGCAGTACTTC.

The rearrangement uses TRBV6-5 and TRBJ2-2, with D possibly being TRBD2 (5 bases). Germline-derived CDR1 and CDR2 are MNHEY and SVGAGI. Trimming left V 4 bases short and J 14 bases short, with 17 bases between. The CDR3 is 13 amino acids. The CDR3 region has the DNA TGTGCCAGCAGTTCGGACGCCGCGGGTGATCTGTTTTTT. This codes for CASSSDAAGDLFF.

V is TRBV29-1 and J is TRBJ1-3; D remains unclear. CDR3 length: 14 residues. Germline CDR1 reads SQVTM; CDR2 reads ANQGSEA. Trimming stripped 3 bases from V and 0 bases from J, with 9 bases between. The CDR3 loop is CSVEMASSGNTIYF. The CDR3 coding sequence is TGCAGCGTTGAGATGGCCAGCTCTGGAAACACCATATATTTT.

The chain recombines TRBV30 with TRBJ2-3; D may be TRBD2 (5 bases). The CDR3 is 15 residues long. Trimming pared 3 bases from V and 3 bases from J, leaving 16 bases between. Germline V lookup: CDR1 GTSNPN, CDR2 SVGIG (reference sequence). The CDR3 DNA reads TGTGCCTGGAGCCGTGGCCTGCCGGGGACAGATACGCAGTATTTT. Protein: CAWSRGLPGTDTQYF.

The genes are TRBV30 and TRBJ1-2, with 12 positions matching TRBD1. V lost 1 base, J lost 8 bases, and 11 bases stayed unmatched. In germline, CDR1 is GTSNPN, CDR2 SVGIG (reference sequence). The CDR3 extends over 16 amino acids. The CDR3 sequence is CAWSAPGQGAREGYTF. For the CDR3, the DNA is TGTGCCTGGAGTGCCCCGGGACAGGGGGCGCGGGAGGGCTACACCTTC.

In its sample, this clone was seen a few times. The V gene is TRBV5-1, the J gene TRBJ2-1; TRBD1 matches 7 bases. J lost 8 bases, V lost 4 bases, and 6 bases had no gene match. Per the germline V gene, CDR1 is SGHRS and CDR2 is YFSETQ. The CDR3 runs to 13 residues. CDR3 region: CASSKTGHDEQFF. The CDR3 nucleotides read TGCGCCAGCAGCAAGACAGGGCACGATGAGCAGTTCTTC.

The CDR3 loop reads CAWSYRWGVGTDTQYF. The CDR3 DNA reads as TGTGCCTGGAGTTATCGCTGGGGAGTGGGGACAGATACGCAGTATTTT. The chain combines TRBV30 with TRBJ2-3; D perhaps matches TRBD2 (5 bases). The CDR3 is 16 amino acids. Germline-derived CDR1 and CDR2 are GTSNPN and SVGIG (reference sequence). Trimming left V 2 bases short and J 3 bases short, with 18 bases between.

For the CDR3, the DNA is TGTGCCAGCAGTTACAGTGTCAGTCCGAACACCATATATTTT. Encoded protein: CASSYSVSPNTIYF. The chain links TRBV6-5 to TRBJ1-3; D ambiguous. The germline V gene encodes CDR1 MNHEY and CDR2 SVGAGI. V lost 2 bases, J lost 7 bases, and 12 bases lay in between. The CDR3 covers 14 residues.

The CDR3: CASSTGQMPGANVLTF. The CDR3 DNA is TGTGCCAGCAGCACCGGACAGATGCCCGGGGCCAACGTCCTGACTTTC. The rearrangement joins TRBV7-3 to TRBJ2-6, with a tentative D call TRBD1 (6 bases). Trimming cost V 5 bases and J 4 bases, with 15 bases left between them. The germline V gene has CDR1 SGHTA and CDR2 FQGTGA. The CDR3 totals 16 residues.

The chain links TRBV30 to TRBJ2-7; a possible D gene is TRBD1 (7 bases). The ends were cut back, 0 bases at V and 7 bases at J, with 25 bases in the middle. Germline V gene data show CDR1 as GTSNPN and CDR2 as SVGIG (reference sequence). The CDR3 contains 17 residues. For the CDR3, the DNA is TGTGCCTGGAGTGTACTGTGGCGGGACAGCCGGCCGGGGGAGCAGTACTTC. It is translated as CAWSVLWRDSRPGEQYF.

The chain has TRBV30 and TRBJ2-5; 8 bases are shared with TRBD2. The CDR3 sequence is 16 residues long. V lost 0 bases and J lost 5; bases outside the gene matches: 11. CDR1 is GTSNPN, CDR2 SVGIG, per germline (reference sequence). The CDR3 DNA is TGTGCCTGGAGTGTACTGGGCGGGGGGCCGAGCGAGACCCAGTACTTC. The encoded protein is CAWSVLGGGPSETQYF.

The chain recombines TRBV5-4 with TRBJ1-1, with D tentatively TRBD1 (6 bases). Trimming cost V 4 bases and J 4 bases, with 17 bases left between them. This CDR3 comprises 15 residues. The germline V gene has CDR1 SGHNT and CDR2 YYREEE (reference sequence). The CDR3: CASSPWLGGATEAFF. CDR3 nucleotides: TGTGCCAGCAGCCCCTGGCTGGGGGGGGCCACTGAAGCTTTCTTT.

This rearrangement joins TRBV18 to TRBJ1-1; no firm D call. CDR3 size: 13 residues. Germline-derived CDR1 and CDR2 are KGHSH and LQKENI. The ends were cut back, 6 bases at V and 1 base at J, with 9 bases in the middle. DNA for the CDR3: TGTGCCAGCTCCCTTAGTCAGAACACTGAAGCTTTCTTT. Amino acids: CASSLSQNTEAFF.

This rearrangement joins TRBV9 to TRBJ2-3; 9 bases are a match to TRBD2. Germline trimming cut 2 bases from V and 5 bases from J; bases unmatched to any gene: 6. In germline, CDR1 is SGDLS, CDR2 YYNGEE. The CDR3 runs 15 residues. In nucleotides, the CDR3 is TGTGCCAGCAGCGTCGCAGCGGGGGGCCTAGATACGCAGTATTTT. Translating gives CASSVAAGGLDTQYF.

The chain links TRBV14 to TRBJ1-1; 8 bases fit TRBD1. CDR1 is SGHDN and CDR2 is FVKESK in the germline V gene. CDR3 length: 17 residues. Trimming cost V 0 bases and J 1 base; bases outside gene matches: 7. The CDR3 DNA follows: TGTGCCAGCAGCCAAGATATTGGACAGGGTAGGAACACTGAAGCTTTCTTT. Its protein is CASSQDIGQGRNTEAFF.

The chain couples TRBV4-1 to TRBJ2-5, with D tentatively TRBD2 (6 bases). V shed 2 bases and J shed 7 bases, with 17 bases lying between them. This CDR3 region has 15 residues. Per germline, CDR1 MGHRA and CDR2 YSYEKL. In nucleotides, the CDR3 is TGCGCCAGCAGCCAATTGGAGGGGACCTTTGGGACCCAGTACTTC. It encodes CASSQLEGTFGTQYF.

V usage is TRBV15 and J usage is TRBJ2-1; D gene ambiguous. Germline V lookup: CDR1 LNHNV, CDR2 YYDKDF (reference sequence). This CDR3 is 14 amino acids long. The V and J ends lost 5 bases and 9 bases respectively, with 17 bases between them. The CDR3 DNA reads TGTGCCACCAGCCCCGGTTTGGAGATGGGTGAGCAGTTCTTC. Its translation: CATSPGLEMGEQFF.

The genes are TRBV4-2 and TRBJ1-2, with 7 bases aligning to TRBD1. V lost 0 bases to trimming and J lost 1 base; unmatched junction nucleotides: 2. The CDR3 consists of 15 residues. CDR1 is LGHNA and CDR2 is YNFKEQ in the germline V gene. The CDR3 spells CASSQEYRGNYGYTF. CDR3 nucleotides: TGTGCCAGCAGCCAAGAGTACAGGGGTAACTATGGCTACACCTTC.

The count of this clone is one. V is TRBV13 and J is TRBJ2-1, with TRBD2 matching over 10 bases. V dropped 5 bases and J dropped 5; count of bases not matched to a gene: 9. This CDR3 has 16 amino acids. Germline CDR1 is PRHDT and CDR2 is FYEKMQ (reference sequence). The CDR3 here is CASSAKLAGFHNEQFF. The CDR3 DNA sequence: TGTGCCAGCAGCGCAAAACTAGCGGGGTTCCACAATGAGCAGTTCTTC.

The chain recombines TRBV28 with TRBJ2-5; a possible D gene is TRBD1 (5 bases). The ends were cut back, 8 bases at V and 0 bases at J, with 13 bases in the middle. The CDR3 is made up of 14 amino acids. The germline gives CDR1 MDHEN, CDR2 SYDVKM. This CDR3 is CASQDREYQETQYF. In nucleotides, the CDR3 is TGTGCCAGCCAAGACAGAGAATACCAAGAGACCCAGTACTTC.

This clone was seen just once. This chain uses TRBV15 with TRBJ2-1, with a tentative D call TRBD2 (6 bases). The CDR3 sequence is 14 residues long. V shed 11 bases and J shed 0 bases, with 14 bases lying between them. The germline V gene has CDR1 LNHNV and CDR2 YYDKDF (reference sequence). The CDR3 region is CAPPAGSSYNEQFF. For the CDR3, the DNA is TGTGCCCCGCCGGCCGGGAGCTCCTACAATGAGCAGTTCTTC.